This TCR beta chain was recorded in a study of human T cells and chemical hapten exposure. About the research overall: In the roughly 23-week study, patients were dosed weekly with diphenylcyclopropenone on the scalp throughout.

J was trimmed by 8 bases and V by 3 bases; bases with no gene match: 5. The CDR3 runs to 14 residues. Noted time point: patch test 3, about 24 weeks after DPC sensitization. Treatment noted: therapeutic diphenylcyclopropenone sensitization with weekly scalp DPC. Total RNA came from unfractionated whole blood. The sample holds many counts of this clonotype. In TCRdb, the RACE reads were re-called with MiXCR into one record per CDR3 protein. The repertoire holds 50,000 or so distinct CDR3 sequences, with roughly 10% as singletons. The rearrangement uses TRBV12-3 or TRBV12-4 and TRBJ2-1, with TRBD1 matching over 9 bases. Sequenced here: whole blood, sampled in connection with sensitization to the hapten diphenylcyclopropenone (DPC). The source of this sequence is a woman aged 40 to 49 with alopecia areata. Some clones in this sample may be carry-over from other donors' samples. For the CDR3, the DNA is TGTGCCAGCAGTTTCTGGGACAGGGAGTATGAGCAGTTCTTC. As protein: CASSFWDREYEQFF.